The 10 T cell receptor beta chains in this list originate from one sample, sequenced in a study of T-cell memory formation after mild COVID-19. TCRdb itself ran the 5' RACE reads through MiXCR, one entry per CDR3 protein. The repertoire holds hundreds of thousands of distinct CDR3 sequences, with roughly 22% as singletons. The specimen was PBMCs or a T cell subset sorted from them (not recorded which). The receptors were sampled from an adult woman who had mild COVID-19 (a few samples of this study predate the infection). Cell type and time point are not known.

This clonotype turned up a few times. The genes are TRBV29-1 and TRBJ2-1; TRBD1 is a possible D gene (5 bases). The V and J ends lost 5 bases and 5 bases respectively, with 7 bases between them. The CDR3 covers 11 residues. CDR1 and CDR2 (germline): SQVTM, ANQGSEA. The CDR3 protein is CSVYRNNEQFF. The CDR3 bases are TGCAGCGTTTACAGGAACAATGAGCAGTTCTTC.

This clonotype was counted only a few times. The gene calls are TRBV6-2 or TRBV6-3 and TRBJ2-3; 10 positions match TRBD2. The CDR3 is made up of 16 amino acids. The V and J ends lost 6 bases and 1 base, in that order; junction bases with no gene match: 7. CDR1 MNHEY and CDR2 SVGEGT come from the germline V gene. DNA for the CDR3: TGTGCCAGCAGCCTCCTAGCGGGAGTGGGCACAGATACGCAGTATTTT. The encoded protein is CASSLLAGVGTDTQYF.

CDR3 DNA sequence: TGTGCCAGCTCACGGCGGGAGGTCGGCACCGGGGAGCTGTTTTTT. As protein: CASSRREVGTGELFF. The J gene is TRBJ2-2, the V gene TRBV18; 8 bases align to TRBD2. The CDR3 has 15 amino acids. J lost 4 bases, V lost 4 bases, and 5 bases had no gene match. Looked up from germline, CDR1 is KGHSH and CDR2 is LQKENI.

This rearrangement joins TRBV20-1 to TRBJ2-3; 8 bases fit TRBD2. Germline loops: CDR1 DFQATT, CDR2 SNEGSKA (reference sequence). The ends lost 3 bases at V and 2 bases at J; junction bases unmatched: 4. The CDR3 consists of 14 residues. The CDR3 nucleotides read TGCAGTGCTAGCGGTAGCGGGAACACAGATACGCAGTATTTT. Its protein product is CSASGSGNTDTQYF.

The rearrangement links TRBV29-1 to TRBJ2-4; D is unclear. Germline V lookup: CDR1 SQVTM, CDR2 ANQGSEA. The CDR3 length is 13 residues. With 0 bases removed from V and 1 base from J, the gap between germline ends came to 4 bases. CDR3 amino acids: CSVEEGAKNIQYF. The CDR3 nucleotides are TGCAGCGTTGAAGAGGGTGCCAAAAACATTCAGTACTTC.

This clonotype was picked up a small number of times. This chain joins TRBV10-3 and TRBJ2-7; 9 bases are a match to TRBD1. CDR3 length equals 16 residues. J was trimmed by 2 bases and V by 2 bases; bases with no gene match: 7. Germline CDR1 is ENHRY and CDR2 is SYGVKD. CDR3 coding DNA: TGTGCCATCAGTGAGCGTCAGGGACAGGGTGCCTACGAGCAGTACTTC. Translation: CAISERQGQGAYEQYF.

This clonotype was observed a single time. This sequence joins TRBV3-1 and TRBJ2-7; TRBD2 agrees at 14 bases. Looked up from germline, CDR1 is LGHDT and CDR2 is YNNKEL (reference sequence). The CDR3 consists of 18 residues. The J segment lost 0 bases and the V segment lost 3 bases, leaving 7 bases of the junction unmatched. CDR3 sequence (DNA): TGTGCCAGCAGCCAGACTAGCGGGAGGGCTAGATACTCCTACGAGCAGTACTTC. Encoded protein: CASSQTSGRARYSYEQYF.

In its sample, this clonotype was seen a few times. The V gene is TRBV9, the J gene TRBJ1-6, with 10 nucleotides matching TRBD1. The CDR3 totals 16 residues. From germline, CDR1 is SGDLS and CDR2 YYNGEE. The V gene end was trimmed by 4 bases and the J gene end by 10 bases; junction bases not matched to a gene: 11. This CDR3 is CASSIGTGVGQSPLHF. CDR3 DNA: TGTGCCAGCAGCATTGGGACAGGGGTCGGGCAGTCACCCCTCCACTTT.

The chain uses TRBV15 and TRBJ2-5; TRBD1 aligns across 8 bases. Germline V gene data show CDR1 as LNHNV and CDR2 as YYDKDF (reference sequence). This CDR3 is built from 17 residues. V gave up 1 base and J gave up 5 bases; unmatched junction bases: 12. The CDR3, as DNA: TGTGCCACCAGCAGAGGGACCCTGGGACAGGCCCGGGAGACCCAGTACTTC. Encoded protein: CATSRGTLGQARETQYF.

The rearrangement joins TRBV7-3 to TRBJ2-3; D is possibly TRBD2 (5 bases). Germline V CDR1 and CDR2: SGHTA, FQGTGA. V was shortened by 2 bases and J by 1 base, with 19 bases between the two germline ends. The CDR3 covers 18 residues. The CDR3 here is CASSLGGGPSGRTDTQYF. In nucleotides, the CDR3 is TGTGCCAGCAGCTTAGGAGGTGGGCCGTCTGGACGCACAGATACGCAGTATTTT.